The following is a T cell receptor (beta chain) sequence with its context. V was clipped by 6 bases and J by 7 bases, with 18 bases between them. CDR1 is LGHDT, CDR2 YNNKEL, per germline (reference sequence). CDR3 length equals 15 residues. This specimen comes from a study of blood T cell repertoires in COVID-19. Study information: The United States, Italy and Spain provided the acute and convalescent COVID-19 samples. Nucleic acid was either cDNA or gDNA, and it came from T cells, B-cell-depleted T cells, or PBMCs.

In the study's own analysis: Amplification of reference gene primers provided the estimated nucleated cell counts. This table comes from immunoSEQ multiplex PCR, and its TCRdb copy is limited to in-frame clones, with some not included. That table supplies the V and J calls and clone size; D and trimming were determined from the DNA. In the table there are roughly 190,000 clones, more than 85% of which are singletons. The TCR sequence derives from a man aged 30 to 45 with acute or convalescent COVID-19. Input material: peripheral blood. The rearrangement links TRBV3-1 (or the pseudogene TRBV3-2) to TRBJ1-4; no reliable D call. The CDR3 DNA follows: TGTGCCAGCAGTCACCATTTGACGGCGGGTGAAAAACTGTTTTTT. It yields the protein CASSHHLTAGEKLFF.